Following are 7 T cell receptor beta chains from one sample sequenced in a study of cytomegalovirus exposure and HLA in healthy donors (dated by TCRdb to 2015 to 2018). Libraries were prepared through the immunoSEQ multiplex PCR assay. A mixture of 60 forward primers for TCR Vbeta segments and 13 reverse primers for TCR Jbeta segments was used in the multiplex PCR. TCRdb took over this immuneACCESS table, retaining in-frame rearrangements with V and J assigned. Such tables are incomplete; in checked studies, under half of the missing clones stem from an unresolved V gene, and the remainder is unexplained. Within this sample are some 40,000 clones, with 81% of them counted one time only. Together, the top ten hold 2.5% to 3% of the sample. The sequenced material came from PBMCs. All receptors derive from a man aged 45-65 years in good health and CMV-seronegative.

This chain connects TRBV18 to TRBJ1-1; weak D call: TRBD1 (5 bases). The CDR3 runs to 14 residues. Trimming pared 4 bases from V and 1 base from J, leaving 10 bases between. Germline-derived CDR1 and CDR2 are KGHSH and LQKENI. CDR3 nucleotide sequence: TGTGCCAGCTCACTTAACCAGGGGAACACTGAAGCTTTCTTT. The encoded protein is CASSLNQGNTEAFF.

The chain recombines TRBV5-1 with TRBJ2-7; D perhaps matches TRBD1 (5 bases). CDR1 SGHRS and CDR2 YFSETQ come from the germline V gene. The CDR3 loop spans 13 amino acids. Trimming removed 2 bases from V and 5 bases from J, with 11 bases in between. The CDR3 DNA reads TGCGCCAGCAGCTTCAGGGCTCCCCACGAGCAGTACTTC. Amino acids: CASSFRAPHEQYF.

The chain couples TRBV2 to TRBJ1-1, with D hard to call. The CDR3 consists of 13 residues. V lost 4 bases, J lost 0 bases, and 6 bases lay in between. CDR1 SNHLY and CDR2 FYNNEI come from the germline V gene. The CDR3 region is CASSVQLNTEAFF. CDR3 nucleotides: TGTGCCAGCAGTGTACAACTGAACACTGAAGCTTTCTTT.

This chain uses TRBV2 with TRBJ2-5; D might be TRBD1 (6 bases). Trimming left V 3 bases short and J 1 base short, with 9 bases between. From germline, CDR1 is SNHLY and CDR2 FYNNEI. CDR3 length: 14 amino acids. The CDR3 DNA follows: TGTGCCAGCAGTGACCGGACAGCCCAAGAGACCCAGTACTTC. Translating gives CASSDRTAQETQYF.

The chain uses TRBV28 and TRBJ2-5, with TRBD2 matching 11 bases. V lost 1 base to trimming and J lost 6 bases; unmatched junction nucleotides: 10. The CDR3 sequence is 17 residues long. The germline V gene has CDR1 MDHEN and CDR2 SYDVKM. CDR3 coding DNA: TGTGCCAGCAGTTTATCTCTAGCGGGAGGTCGCGGGAAGACCCAGTACTTC. Its translation: CASSLSLAGGRGKTQYF.

The J gene is TRBJ2-1, the V gene TRBV4-3, with D perhaps TRBD2 (5 bases). Germline V gene data show CDR1 as LGHNA and CDR2 as YSLEER. V was trimmed by 0 bases and J by 8 bases, leaving 8 bases between them. This CDR3 contains 13 residues. CDR3 loop: CASSQDPSHEQFF. The CDR3 DNA follows: TGCGCCAGCAGCCAAGATCCTAGCCATGAGCAGTTCTTC.

This clone occurred once. The J gene is TRBJ2-6, the V gene TRBV4-3; the D gene is possibly TRBD1 (7 bases). CDR3 size: 18 residues. Germline V gene data show CDR1 as LGHNA and CDR2 as YSLEER. With 0 bases removed from V and 3 bases from J, the gap between germline ends came to 15 bases. DNA of the CDR3: TGCGCCAGCAGCCAAGACCGACAGGGAGGATATGGGGCCAACGTCCTGACTTTC. Translated, it gives CASSQDRQGGYGANVLTF.